These 14 T cell receptor beta chains came from one sample sequenced in a study of blood T cell repertoires in COVID-19. Repertoires were generated with immunoSEQ multiplex PCR, while TCRdb's copy carries only in-frame clones and drops some. The profile shows roughly 220,000 clones, roughly 84% of them singletons. The material sequenced was peripheral blood. These receptor sequences come from a man between 50 and 59 years old who had recovered from COVID-19.

V and J are TRBV2 and TRBJ2-5; 14 bases are a match to TRBD2. The CDR3 is made up of 15 amino acids. In germline, CDR1 is SNHLY, CDR2 FYNNEI. V trimming: 7 bases; J trimming: 5 bases; junction bases outside the gene matches: 6. CDR3 nucleotides: TGTGCCAGCACTGGGACTAGCGGGAGTGGTGAGACCCAGTACTTC. Translating gives CASTGTSGSGETQYF.

The chain employs TRBV28 and TRBJ1-4; the match to TRBD1 covers 10 bases. CDR3 size: 15 residues. CDR1 and CDR2 (germline): MDHEN, SYDVKM. Trimming cost V 4 bases and J 10 bases; bases outside gene matches: 9. The CDR3 nucleotides read TGTGCCAGCAGTTCCACCGGGACAGGGGTGGGAAAACTGTTTTTT. Translation: CASSSTGTGVGKLFF.

V usage is TRBV20-1 and J usage is TRBJ2-7; TRBD1 matches at 7 bases. Trimming removed 3 bases from V and 3 bases from J; junction bases left unmatched: 8. CDR3 length equals 14 residues. Germline V gene lookup returns CDR1 DFQATT and CDR2 SNEGSKA (reference sequence). The CDR3 protein is CSASYSRDSYEQYF. CDR3 in DNA: TGCAGTGCTAGTTACTCTCGGGACAGCTACGAGCAGTACTTC.

The chain combines TRBV27 with TRBJ1-1; possibly TRBD1 for D (5 bases). The germline gives CDR1 MNHEY, CDR2 SMNVEV (reference sequence). The germline V and J ends were trimmed by 3 bases and 4 bases, with 12 bases remaining between them. CDR3 length: 14 residues. In nucleotides, the CDR3 is TGTGCCAGCAGTTTCGGGGGGGGAGGCACTGAAGCTTTCTTT. This gives the protein CASSFGGGGTEAFF.

The chain has TRBV28 and TRBJ2-1; weak D call: TRBD1 (6 bases). The CDR3 covers 15 residues. Germline V gene sequence: CDR1 MDHEN, CDR2 SYDVKM. V shed 5 bases and J shed 3 bases, with 14 bases lying between them. CDR3 amino acids: CASSPTGIVYNEQFF. The CDR3, as DNA: TGTGCCAGCAGTCCTACAGGGATAGTCTACAATGAGCAGTTCTTC.

This clone was seen more than once but under ten times. CDR3 sequence reads: CASSFPSEQETQYF. In nucleotides, the CDR3 is TGTGCCAGCAGCTTTCCTAGCGAACAAGAGACCCAGTACTTC. The chain joins TRBV7-9 to TRBJ2-5; TRBD2 might be the D (6 bases). Germline CDR1 reads SEHNR; CDR2 reads FQNEAQ (reference sequence). Trimming left V 3 bases short and J 2 bases short, with 10 bases between. The CDR3 length is 14 residues.

V and J are TRBV3-1 (or the pseudogene TRBV3-2) and TRBJ2-7; no reliable D call. CDR1 and CDR2 from the germline V gene are LGHDT and YNNKEL (reference sequence). V lost 4 bases and J lost 3, with 7 bases in between. The CDR3 spans 12 residues. The CDR3 sequence is CASSLLSYEQYF. CDR3 DNA sequence: TGTGCCAGCAGCCTCCTTAGCTACGAGCAGTACTTC.

The V and J genes are TRBV3-1 (or the pseudogene TRBV3-2) and TRBJ1-3, with D hard to call. V was clipped by 3 bases and J by 2 bases, with 5 bases between them. The CDR3 has 13 amino acids. CDR1 and CDR2 from the germline V gene are LGHDT and YNNKEL (reference sequence). DNA of the CDR3: TGTGCCAGCAGCCAGGGAGCTGGAAACACCATATATTTT. Translated: CASSQGAGNTIYF.

This chain joins TRBV28 and TRBJ1-2; the D is unclear. Germline CDR1 MDHEN, CDR2 SYDVKM. The length of the CDR3 is 15 residues. V was pared by 6 bases and J by 0 bases, with 14 bases between. CDR3 protein: CASSKTAKSNYGYTF. CDR3 DNA sequence: TGTGCCAGCAGCAAAACAGCTAAATCTAACTATGGCTACACCTTC.

The chain's CDR3 is CASSQERSRVNTEAFF. In DNA form, the CDR3 reads TGTGCCAGCAGCCAAGAGCGTAGCAGGGTGAACACTGAAGCTTTCTTT. The J gene is TRBJ1-1, the V gene TRBV3-1 (or the pseudogene TRBV3-2); D may be TRBD1 (5 bases). The germline gives CDR1 LGHDT, CDR2 YNNKEL (reference sequence). There are 16 residues in the CDR3. Between the trimmed V and J ends, which lost 0 bases and 0 bases, there was a span of 11 bases.

The rearrangement links TRBV9 to TRBJ2-6; D gene unclear. Trimming cost V 1 base and J 1 base, with 6 bases left between them. Germline assignment: CDR1 SGDLS and CDR2 YYNGEE. The CDR3 extends over 15 amino acids. This chain's CDR3 is CASSVLRSGANVLTF. In nucleotides, the CDR3 is TGTGCCAGCAGCGTACTAAGATCTGGGGCCAACGTCCTGACTTTC.

Note on this clone: One end of the junction does not line up with germline, which may come from a read error. The rearrangement links TRBV7-2 to TRBJ2-7, with TRBD1 identical over 10 bases. The CDR3 runs to 16 residues. The germline V gene encodes CDR1 SGHTA and CDR2 FQGNSA. CDR3 in amino acids: CASSLASPGQGYEQYF. The CDR3 DNA reads as TGTGCCAGCAGCCTAGCGTCCCCGGGACAGGGGTACGAGCAGTACTTC.

The rearrangement uses TRBV30 and TRBJ2-3; 9 bases agree with TRBD1. This CDR3 region has 16 residues. Germline V gene lookup returns CDR1 GTSNPN and CDR2 SVGIG (reference sequence). V shed 1 base, J shed 0 bases, and the junction held 5 bases outside the gene matches. The CDR3 is CAWSAQGALSTDTQYF. CDR3 DNA: TGTGCCTGGAGTGCACAGGGGGCTCTCAGCACAGATACGCAGTATTTT. Using reference TRBV30 and TRBJ2-3 for the parts outside the CDR3, the full variable domain is SQTIHQWPATLVQPVGSPLSLECTVEGTSNPNLYWYRQAAGRGLQLLFYSVGIGQISSEVPQNLSASRPQDRQFILSSKKLLLSDSGFYLCAWSAQGALSTDTQYFGPGTRLTVL.

The rearrangement uses TRBV10-1 and TRBJ2-7; 10 nucleotides align to TRBD2. CDR3 size: 18 residues. Trimming at V came to 0 bases and at J to 4 bases, leaving 12 bases not matched to a gene. Germline values: CDR1 WNHNN, CDR2 SYGVQD (reference sequence). The CDR3 nucleotides read TGCGCCAGCAGTGAGTCCGGACTAGCGGTGTCCCCCCCATACGAGCAGTACTTC. It translates to CASSESGLAVSPPYEQYF.